These 18 T cell receptor beta chains came from one sample sequenced in a study of graft-versus-host responses after intestinal transplantation. The antigens for these receptors are not known. The repertoire was sequenced with immunoSEQ multiplex PCR; TCRdb's copy has only in-frame clones and lacks some. Here the sample spans some 80,000 clones, roughly 90% being singletons. Specimen: unstimulated CD8+ T cells sorted from spleen or lymph node cells, collected before transplant. The receptors were gathered from a human donor who was the organ donor for an intestinal transplant.

This clone turned up a few times. The chain has TRBV11-2 and TRBJ2-7; D gene uncertain. Germline values: CDR1 SGHAT, CDR2 FQNNGV. The V end lost 5 bases, the J end lost 3 bases, and 8 bases lay between the germline ends. The CDR3 runs to 12 residues. This chain's CDR3 is CASSPYNYEQYF. Written as DNA, the CDR3 is TGTGCCAGCAGCCCGTACAACTACGAGCAGTACTTC.

The chain recombines TRBV13 with TRBJ2-1, with TRBD2 matching 11 bases. V was pared by 4 bases and J by 6 bases, with 5 bases of the junction left unmatched. Germline lookup yields CDR1 PRHDT and CDR2 FYEKMQ (reference sequence). CDR3 length equals 15 residues. CDR3 loop: CASSYSGGAGNEQFF. The CDR3 coding sequence is TGTGCCAGCAGCTATAGCGGGGGGGCCGGCAATGAGCAGTTCTTC.

CDR3 amino acids: CAWSLQGGYTF. The CDR3, as DNA: TGTGCCTGGAGTCTACAGGGAGGCTACACCTTC. This chain connects TRBV30 to TRBJ1-2; D might be TRBD1 (6 bases). V was clipped by 2 bases and J by 8 bases, with 9 bases between them. The CDR3 totals 11 residues. The germline V gene encodes CDR1 GTSNPN and CDR2 SVGIG (reference sequence).

The rearrangement joins TRBV6-5 to TRBJ1-1; the D is unclear. Germline CDR1 reads MNHEY; CDR2 reads SVGAGI. With 6 bases removed from V and 6 bases from J, the gap between germline ends came to 14 bases. This CDR3 is built from 13 residues. The chain's CDR3 is CASRAGKSSEAFF. CDR3 nucleotides: TGTGCCAGCAGAGCGGGAAAGAGTTCTGAAGCTTTCTTT.

This rearrangement joins TRBV2 to TRBJ2-5; TRBD1 matches at 8 bases. In germline, CDR1 is SNHLY, CDR2 FYNNEI. The junction had 8 bases not matched to a gene; V was cut back by 3 bases and J by 5 bases. The CDR3 is made up of 15 amino acids. CDR3 sequence (DNA): TGTGCCAGCAGTGAGGGACAGGCCCTGGCGGAGACCCAGTACTTC. It specifies CASSEGQALAETQYF.

The CDR3 reads CASAPLLTSTDTQYF. DNA for the CDR3: TGTGCCAGCGCGCCTCTCCTTACTAGCACAGATACGCAGTATTTT. V usage is TRBV27 and J usage is TRBJ2-3; no reliable D call. The length of the CDR3 is 15 residues. Looked up from germline, CDR1 is MNHEY and CDR2 is SMNVEV (reference sequence). With 8 bases removed from V and 0 bases from J, the gap between germline ends came to 15 bases.

The V gene is TRBV19, the J gene TRBJ1-2, with D uncertain. The CDR3 spans 12 residues. Germline values: CDR1 LNHDA, CDR2 SQIVND (reference sequence). The V gene lost 5 bases and the J gene lost 2 bases, with 6 bases spanning the gap. CDR3 amino acids: CASSDQNYGYTF. For the CDR3, the DNA is TGTGCCAGTAGTGACCAGAACTATGGCTACACCTTC.

The rearrangement links TRBV27 to TRBJ2-5; possibly TRBD2 for D (6 bases). The CDR3 extends over 14 amino acids. Germline values: CDR1 MNHEY, CDR2 SMNVEV (reference sequence). V shed 5 bases and J shed 5 bases, with 15 bases lying between them. The CDR3 coding sequence is TGTGCCAGCAGTCCCGGGGGTCGCGGGGAGACCCAGTACTTC. This sequence encodes CASSPGGRGETQYF.

The chain is built from TRBV7-9 and TRBJ1-1, with 9 bases fitting TRBD1. Germline lookup yields CDR1 SEHNR and CDR2 FQNEAQ (reference sequence). The CDR3 is made up of 14 amino acids. Unmatched junction bases numbered 5, after V lost 5 bases and J lost 4 bases. The CDR3 coding sequence is TGTGCCAGCAGCGAAACAGGGGGCGTCACTGAAGCTTTCTTT. Its translation is CASSETGGVTEAFF.

V gene TRBV7-6 combines with J gene TRBJ1-3; weak D call: TRBD1 (6 bases). Germline assignment: CDR1 SGHVS and CDR2 FNYEAQ. The CDR3 contains 15 residues. V lost 7 bases and J lost 4, with 17 bases in between. The CDR3 loop is CASTPTGFFGNTIYF. Here the CDR3 DNA reads TGTGCCAGCACCCCGACAGGTTTTTTCGGAAACACCATATATTTT.

V gene TRBV11-2 combines with J gene TRBJ2-2; D is unclear. Germline CDR1 SGHAT, CDR2 FQNNGV. There are 18 residues in the CDR3. V was clipped by 3 bases and J by 2 bases, with 19 bases between them. The CDR3 nucleotides are TGTGCCAGCAGCTTTCAGTTGACGTTTTCGGCCAACACCGGGGAGCTGTTTTTT. Translating gives CASSFQLTFSANTGELFF.

The V gene is TRBV28, the J gene TRBJ1-1; a weak D match, TRBD1 (6 bases). This CDR3 contains 16 residues. Trimming left V 8 bases short and J 1 base short, with 20 bases between. The germline gives CDR1 MDHEN, CDR2 SYDVKM. CDR3 loop: CASRLGQGTRNTEAFF. Written as DNA, the CDR3 is TGTGCCAGCCGCTTGGGGCAGGGGACAAGGAACACTGAAGCTTTCTTT. Full variable domain (missing parts from reference TRBV28 and TRBJ1-1): DVKVTQSSRYLVKRTGEKVFLECVQDMDHENMFWYRQDPGLGLRLIYFSYDVKMKEKGDIPEGYSVSREKKERFSLILESASTNQTSMYLCASRLGQGTRNTEAFFGQGTRLTVV.

The chain has TRBV6-1 and TRBJ2-7, with unresolved D. V lost 5 bases, J lost 6 bases, and 20 bases lay in between. CDR1 is MNHNS and CDR2 is SASEGT in the germline V gene. The CDR3 extends over 15 amino acids. CDR3 loop: CASSSYPQMGSEQYF. In nucleotides, the CDR3 is TGTGCCAGCAGTTCCTACCCCCAAATGGGCTCCGAGCAGTACTTC.

This clone came up once. The V call is TRBV7-3, the J call TRBJ2-3; weak D call: TRBD2 (5 bases). Trimming shortened V by 4 bases and J by 1 base, and 12 bases separated the two germline ends. The CDR3 runs to 15 residues. Germline CDR1 SGHTA, CDR2 FQGTGA. The CDR3 region is CASSSGSLRTDTQYF. In nucleotides, the CDR3 is TGTGCCAGCAGCTCGGGGTCATTGCGCACAGATACGCAGTATTTT.

The CDR3 protein is CASSLQSHYGYTF. In DNA, the CDR3 is TGCGCCAGCAGCCTCCAAAGCCACTATGGCTACACCTTC. V is TRBV5-1 and J is TRBJ1-2; the D is unclear. V was shortened by 4 bases and J by 3 bases, with 10 bases between the two germline ends. Per the germline V gene, CDR1 is SGHRS and CDR2 is YFSETQ. This CDR3 contains 13 residues.

The chain has TRBV5-1 and TRBJ1-4, with D possibly matching TRBD1 (5 bases). V was pared by 0 bases and J by 8 bases, with 17 bases between. This CDR3 has 16 residues. Germline CDR1 reads SGHRS; CDR2 reads YFSETQ. The CDR3 DNA follows: TGCGCCAGCAGCTTGGCCGAGGAGGGGCCTAGAGAAAAACTGTTTTTT. Its protein is CASSLAEEGPREKLFF.

The rearrangement joins TRBV6-5 to TRBJ2-7; 7 bases are a match to TRBD2. The CDR3 totals 14 residues. The V segment lost 2 bases and the J segment 3 bases; nucleotides outside the gene matches: 4. Germline values: CDR1 MNHEY, CDR2 SVGAGI. As DNA, the CDR3 is TGTGCCAGCAGTTACCGGGACTACCACTACGAGCAGTACTTC. It yields the protein CASSYRDYHYEQYF.

The chain carries TRBV15 and TRBJ1-3, with TRBD1 identical over 10 bases. Germline loops: CDR1 LNHNV, CDR2 YYDKDF (reference sequence). The CDR3 consists of 15 residues. Trimming removed 6 bases from V and 4 bases from J; junction bases left unmatched: 6. As DNA, the CDR3 is TGTGCCACCAGACAGGACAGGGGGTCCGGAAACACCATATATTTT. Translated: CATRQDRGSGNTIYF.